Sequencing of this T cell receptor beta chain was carried out in a study of T cell responses to AZD1222 COVID-19 vaccine. Study-wide results and caveats: Targets within unmutated variant regions were reportedly found for nearly half of spike-specific TCRs. It should be noted that donors were predominantly white British and more often female, and clonal diversity was possibly underestimated.

CDR1 is GTSNPN, CDR2 SVGIG, per germline (reference sequence). Between the trimmed V and J ends, which lost 2 bases and 5 bases, there was a span of 15 bases. There are 15 residues in the CDR3. The repertoire was sequenced with immunoSEQ multiplex PCR; TCRdb's copy has only in-frame clones and lacks some. The table has about 74,000 clones, around 93% seen once. Details on this clone: Its antigen is not identified.

The rearrangement joins TRBV30 to TRBJ1-4; a possible D gene is TRBD1 (6 bases). The sample here was peripheral blood, taken 28 days after the second AZD1222 dose. This receptor was identified in an adult who received the AZD1222 COVID-19 vaccine. The CDR3 sequence: CAWSKSDRYNEKLFF. CDR3 in DNA: TGTGCCTGGAGTAAATCGGACAGATACAATGAAAAACTGTTTTTT.